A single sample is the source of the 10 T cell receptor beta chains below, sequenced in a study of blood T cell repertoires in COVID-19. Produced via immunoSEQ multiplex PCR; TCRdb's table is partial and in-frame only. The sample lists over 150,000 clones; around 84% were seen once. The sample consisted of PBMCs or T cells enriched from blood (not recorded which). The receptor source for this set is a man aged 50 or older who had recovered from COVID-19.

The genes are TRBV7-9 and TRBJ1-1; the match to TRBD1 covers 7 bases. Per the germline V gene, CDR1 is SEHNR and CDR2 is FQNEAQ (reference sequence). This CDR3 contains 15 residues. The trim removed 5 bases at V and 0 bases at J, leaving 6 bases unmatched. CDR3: CASSLTGTVNTEAFF. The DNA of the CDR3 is TGTGCCAGCAGCCTAACCGGGACAGTGAACACTGAAGCTTTCTTT. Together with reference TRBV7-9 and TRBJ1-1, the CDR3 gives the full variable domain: DTGVSQNPRHKITKRGQNVTFRCDPISEHNRLYWYRQTLGQGPEFLTYFQNEAQLEKSRLLSDRFSAERPKGSFSTLEIQRTEQGDSAMYLCASSLTGTVNTEAFFGQGTRLTVV.

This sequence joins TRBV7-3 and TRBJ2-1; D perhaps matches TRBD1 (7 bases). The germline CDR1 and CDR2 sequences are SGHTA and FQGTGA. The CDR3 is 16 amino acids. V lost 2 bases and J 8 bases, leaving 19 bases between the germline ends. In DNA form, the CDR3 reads TGTGCCAGCAGCTTAGGCCACGCCAGGGGGGAGCATGAGCAGTTCTTC. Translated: CASSLGHARGEHEQFF.

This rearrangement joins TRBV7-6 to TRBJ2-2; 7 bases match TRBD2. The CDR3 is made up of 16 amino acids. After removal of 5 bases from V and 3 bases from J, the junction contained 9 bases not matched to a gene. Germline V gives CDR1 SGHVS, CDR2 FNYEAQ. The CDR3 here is CASSSGTPPDTGELFF. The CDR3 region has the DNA TGTGCCAGCAGCAGCGGGACCCCTCCAGACACCGGGGAGCTGTTTTTT.

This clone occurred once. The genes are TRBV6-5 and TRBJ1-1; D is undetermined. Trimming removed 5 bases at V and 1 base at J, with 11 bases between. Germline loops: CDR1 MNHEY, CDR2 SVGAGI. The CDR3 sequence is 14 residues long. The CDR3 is CASSLWSGNTEAFF. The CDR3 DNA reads TGTGCCAGCAGTCTATGGTCCGGGAACACTGAAGCTTTCTTT.

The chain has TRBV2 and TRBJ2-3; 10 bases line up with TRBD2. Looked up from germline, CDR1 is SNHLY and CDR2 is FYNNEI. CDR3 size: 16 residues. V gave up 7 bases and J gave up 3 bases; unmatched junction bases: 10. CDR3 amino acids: CASTPLASGGTDTQYF. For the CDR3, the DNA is TGTGCCAGCACCCCCTTGGCTAGCGGGGGTACAGATACGCAGTATTTT.

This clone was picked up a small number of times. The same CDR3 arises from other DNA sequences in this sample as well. The CDR3 loop is CASSLGRGGGEAFF. The CDR3 DNA reads TGCGCCAGCAGCTTGGGGCGGGGGGGCGGTGAAGCTTTCTTT. The chain combines TRBV5-1 with TRBJ1-1; perhaps TRBD1 as D (6 bases). The CDR3 is 14 residues long. Germline V gene sequence: CDR1 SGHRS, CDR2 YFSETQ. V shed 0 bases and J shed 7 bases, with 13 bases lying between them.

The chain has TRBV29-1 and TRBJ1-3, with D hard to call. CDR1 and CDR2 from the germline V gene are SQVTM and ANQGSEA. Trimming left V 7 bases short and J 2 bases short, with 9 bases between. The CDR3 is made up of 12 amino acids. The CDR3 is CSASATGNTIYF. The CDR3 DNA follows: TGCAGCGCCAGTGCCACTGGAAACACCATATATTTT.

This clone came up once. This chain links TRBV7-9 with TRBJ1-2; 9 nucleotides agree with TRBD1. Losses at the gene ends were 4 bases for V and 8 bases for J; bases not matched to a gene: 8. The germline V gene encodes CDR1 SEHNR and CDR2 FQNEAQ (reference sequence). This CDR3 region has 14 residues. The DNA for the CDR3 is TGTGCCAGCAGCTCCTTTGCGGACAGGGGAGGCTACACCTTC. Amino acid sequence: CASSSFADRGGYTF.

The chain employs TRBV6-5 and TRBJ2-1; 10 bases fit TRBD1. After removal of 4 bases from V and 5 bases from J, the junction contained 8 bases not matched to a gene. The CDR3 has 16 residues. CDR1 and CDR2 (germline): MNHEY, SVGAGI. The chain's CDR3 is CASSSTGTGAHNEQFF. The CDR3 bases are TGTGCCAGCAGTTCCACCGGGACAGGGGCGCACAATGAGCAGTTCTTC.

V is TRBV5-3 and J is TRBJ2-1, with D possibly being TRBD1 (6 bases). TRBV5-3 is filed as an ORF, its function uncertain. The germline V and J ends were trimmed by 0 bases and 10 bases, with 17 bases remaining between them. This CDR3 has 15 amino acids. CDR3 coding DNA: TGTGCCAGAAGCTTGGTCAGGGGAAAGGGTGGCGAGCAGTTCTTC. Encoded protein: CARSLVRGKGGEQFF.